This is a list of T cell receptor beta chains from one sample in a study of tumor and adjacent non-tumor tissue in lung cancer. One entry per CDR3 protein results from TCRdb running MiXCR on the multiplex PCR reads. Of about 200,000 distinct CDR3 sequences listed, roughly 70% were seen once; the top ten hold under 30%. Sequenced: lung tumor tissue. The receptor set was obtained from a man in his sixties with non-small cell lung cancer. Each CDR3 is given with its conserved first and last residue. A D gene is named only where the DNA matches it firmly. Clone size is shown for a subset of rows, as once, few, many or a class of expanded clone.

v_gene,d_gene,j_gene,abundance,len,CDR3nt,CDR3aa
TRBV20-1,-,TRBJ2-7,-,14,TGCAGTGCTGGAGGTCTCAGGGACTCCTACGGGCAGTACTTC,CSAGGLRDSYGQYF
TRBV5-4,-,TRBJ2-2,many,14,TGTGCCAGCAGCCTTGGAGCTGACACCGGGGAGCTGTTTTTT,CASSLGADTGELFF
TRBV29-1,-,TRBJ1-1,-,13,TGCAGCGTTGAGGTACAGATGAACACTGAAGCTTTCTTT,CSVEVQMNTEAFF
TRBV20-1,TRBD1,TRBJ2-7,many,14,TGCAGTGCCACTGGGACAGGGCGTTTCTACGAGCAGTACTTC,CSATGTGRFYEQYF
TRBV20-1,-,TRBJ2-5,-,12,TGCGGTGCTTCGGGGTGGGGGGAGACCCAGTACTTC,CGASGWGETQYF
TRBV4-2,-,TRBJ2-4,-,17,TGTGCCAGCAGTCCCCGTGTGGGCGGAGGGGACAAAAACATTCAGTACTTC,CASSPRVGGGDKNIQYF
TRBV10-2,TRBD2,TRBJ2-7,few,13,TGCGCCAGCACTAGCGGTAGCTCCTACGAGCAGTACTTC,CASTSGSSYEQYF
TRBV30,-,TRBJ2-1,-,12,TGTGCCTGTAGTGTAGCAAACAATGAGCAATCCTTC,CACSVANNEQSF
TRBV20-1,TRBD1,TRBJ1-4,-,14,TGCAATACTTGGACAGGGGGCACGGGAGAAAAACTGTTTTTT,CNTWTGGTGEKLFF
TRBV20-1,TRBD1,TRBJ2-7,-,13,TGCAATGCTACCTGGGACAGGACCTACGAGCAGTACTTT,CNATWDRTYEQYF
TRBV7-3,-,TRBJ2-2,-,14,TGTGCCAGCAGCCCCGACGCGAACACCGGGGAGCTGTTTTTT,CASSPDANTGELFF
TRBV20-1,TRBD1,TRBJ2-3,many,16,TGCAGTGCTAGAGTGGGACAGCAGACTAGCACAGATACGCAGTATTTT,CSARVGQQTSTDTQYF
TRBV4-1,-,TRBJ1-1,-,15,TGCGCCAACAGCCAAGACCGAGCGCGGGACTTCGGGGCTTTCTTT,CANSQDRARDFGAFF
TRBV20-1,-,TRBJ2-1,-,12,TGCAGTGCTTTAGTGGAGTACAATGAGCAGTTATTC,CSALVEYNEQLF
TRBV11-2,-,TRBJ1-1,-,15,TGTGCCAGCAGCTTCCTTTCAGGGACTAACACTGAAGCTTTCTTT,CASSFLSGTNTEAFF
TRBV20-1,-,TRBJ1-3,-,14,TGCAGTGCTAGAGTCGCAGAGTCTGGAAACACCATATATTTT,CSARVAESGNTIYF
TRBV20-1,-,TRBJ2-3,-,15,TGCAGTGCTAGAATTGAACGGGCCTGCACAGATGCGCAGTATTTT,CSARIERACTDAQYF
TRBV4-2,-,TRBJ2-3,-,15,TGTGCTAGCAGCCAATACAATAGCCCGACACATACGCAGTATTTT,CASSQYNSPTHTQYF
TRBV20-1,-,TRBJ2-1,-,16,TGCAATGCTAGAGCAAGGAGCCGGGCCGAGTTTGATGAGCGGTTCTTC,CNARARSRAEFDERFF
TRBV20-1,TRBD1,TRBJ1-5,once,16,TGCAGAGCTAGAGATGGGGGACAGGTTGGCAATCAGCCCCAGCAATTT,CRARDGGQVGNQPQQF
TRBV12-3/TRBV12-4,-,TRBJ1-6,-,13,TGTGCCAGCAGTACGGGGATGAATTCACCCCTCCACTTT,CASSTGMNSPLHF
TRBV11-2,-,TRBJ2-1,-,14,TGTACCAGCAGGGGATGGGGCTCCTACAATGAGCAGTTCTTC,CTSRGWGSYNEQFF
TRBV6-2/TRBV6-3,TRBD2,TRBJ2-6,-,21,TGTGCCAGCAGTTCGCTATTTATGACTAGCGGGAGGGTCTCTAGGGCCAACGTCCTGACTTTC,CASSSLFMTSGRVSRANVLTF
TRBV30,TRBD1,TRBJ1-5,few,13,TGTGCCTGGGCACAGGGGTCGGGTCAGCCCCAGCATTTT,CAWAQGSGQPQHF
TRBV6-5,-,TRBJ2-7,few,15,TGTGCCAGCAGTTATTCGGGGGCCGCCGCCTACGAGCAGTACTTC,CASSYSGAAAYEQYF
TRBV14,-,TRBJ2-2,-,13,TGTGCCAGCAGATGGACAGCCGTCGGGGAGCTGTTTTTT,CASRWTAVGELFF
TRBV20-1,-,TRBJ1-3,-,20,TGCAGTGCTAGAGTCGAGGACCGAGGTTCTACAGCTTACTCTGGAAACACCATATATTTT,CSARVEDRGSTAYSGNTIYF
TRBV5-6,TRBD2,TRBJ2-2,-,16,TGTGCCAGCAGCTTGTGCGGGGGGGCCCACACCGGGGAGCTGTTTTTT,CASSLCGGAHTGELFF
TRBV6-5,-,TRBJ1-5,few,15,TGTGCCAGCAGTGCGGACGGTTATAGCAATCAGCCCCAGCATTTT,CASSADGYSNQPQHF
TRBV11-2,TRBD1,TRBJ1-2,-,17,TGTGTCAGCAGCTTCCCACCGGGACAGGGGGCTAACTGTGGCTACACCTTC,CVSSFPPGQGANCGYTF
TRBV20-1,-,TRBJ2-1,-,16,TGCAGTGCTAGAGCAAGGAGCCGGGCCGAGTATGATGAGCGGTTCTTC,CSARARSRAEYDERFF
TRBV5-1,-,TRBJ2-2,-,17,TGCGCCAGCAGCGGAAACTCCGGGACATCGAACATCGGTGACCTGTTTTTT,CASSGNSGTSNIGDLFF
TRBV6-2/TRBV6-3,TRBD2,TRBJ2-2,-,16,TGTGCCAGCAGTCCACCGGGACTAGCGGGAGGGATGGAGCCGTTTTTT,CASSPPGLAGGMEPFF
TRBV28,TRBD2,TRBJ2-7,many,14,TGTGCCACGACGCGACTAGCGGGAGGAGGCGAGCAGTACTTC,CATTRLAGGGEQYF
TRBV24-1,-,TRBJ2-2,-,14,TGTGCCACCAGTGGGCGACTGAACATCGGGGAGCTGTTTTTT,CATSGRLNIGELFF
TRBV10-1,-,TRBJ2-7,many,11,TGCGCCAGCAGTGAAGCCTACGAGCAGTACTTC,CASSEAYEQYF
TRBV20-1,TRBD2,TRBJ2-7,once,15,TGCAATGCTATCCGACTAGCGGCGACCACTAAAGAGCAGTACTTC,CNAIRLAATTKEQYF
TRBV11-1,-,TRBJ1-1,-,14,TGTGCTAGCAGCTTAGACAGGTTGGAGGTTGAAGCTTTCTTT,CASSLDRLEVEAFF
TRBV10-3,-,TRBJ1-6,-,15,TGTGCCATCAGTCCAGGTTTCCCTAGGAATTCACCCCTCCACTTT,CAISPGFPRNSPLHF
TRBV20-1,-,TRBJ2-7,-,15,TGCAGTGCTAGAGGGTTTGACAGTCACTCTCTTGAGCAGTACTTC,CSARGFDSHSLEQYF